This T cell receptor (beta chain) was documented in a study of tumor-infiltrating lymphocytes in primary liver carcinoma. Study details: Staged T1-T3 N0M0, the tumors had sizes that ranged from roughly 4.2 to 10 cm across. Samples produced roughly 3.65 to 7.5 million productive TCRbeta reads, comparable across tissue types.

Germline lookup yields CDR1 PRHDT and CDR2 FYEKMQ (reference sequence). The CDR3 is 11 residues long. Study conclusions and caveats: Detection in all five tumor regions applied to only about 7.5-24% of top clones.

As concerns this clonotype: What it recognizes is unknown. One end of the junction varies from germline; a read error may be responsible.

RNA and DNA were co-extracted from approximately 20-30 mg of unsorted bulk tissue. From about 0.5 ug of total RNA, TCR beta-specific cDNA was reverse-transcribed using a constant-region primer. TCR beta libraries came from three nested multiplex PCR rounds using slightly modified ARM-PCR. Both of the initial two PCR rounds ran for roughly 11 cycles and employed TRBV1-TRBV30 forward primers alongside a C-beta reverse primer. TCRdb re-analysed the multiplex PCR reads in MiXCR, keeping a single row per CDR3 protein. The sample yields 45,000 to 55,000 distinct CDR3 sequences, roughly 70% seen once. Sequenced sample: liver tumor tissue from sampling region 5. Subset meaning: tumor region T5, tumor centre. This TCR was recovered from a man between 35 and 55 years old with primary liver carcinoma and hepatitis B virus infection. V is TRBV13 and J is TRBJ1-2; possible D gene TRBD1, 5 bases. In DNA form, the CDR3 reads TGTGCCAGCGGCTTAGGGCAGGGCTCCACCTTC. It yields the protein CASGLGQGSTF.